Each of the 17 T cell receptor beta chains below was sequenced from the same sample in a study of untreated major depressive disorder. Study-level points and caveats: Compared with controls, depressed patients showed more TRBV05-01 (Vbeta 5.1) usage in CD4+ T cells.

Generated by immunoSEQ multiplex PCR, the TCRdb table keeps only in-frame clones and is missing some. The sample has roughly 14,000 clones, around 90% seen once. Their recognized antigens are unknown. The sequenced material came from CD4+ T cells from PBMCs. These receptors were taken from a man younger than 40 with major depressive disorder.

The chain joins TRBV28 to TRBJ1-2; D is unresolved. The V end was cut by 5 bases, the J end by 4 bases, with 11 bases between. The germline gives CDR1 MDHEN, CDR2 SYDVKM. This CDR3 has 13 residues. CDR3 protein: CASSLGSPYGYTF. Here the CDR3 DNA reads TGTGCCAGCAGTCTAGGATCACCCTATGGCTACACCTTC.

The chain uses TRBV7-3 and TRBJ1-1; 9 bases match TRBD1. V was clipped by 5 bases and J by 5 bases; unmatched bases: 3. Germline V CDR1 and CDR2: SGHTA, FQGTGA. This CDR3 contains 13 residues. The CDR3 region is CASSPGQGTEAFF. CDR3 in DNA: TGTGCCAGCAGCCCAGGACAGGGGACTGAAGCTTTCTTT.

The chain uses TRBV11-3 and TRBJ2-7; no clear D gene. Looked up from germline, CDR1 is SGHNT and CDR2 is YENEEA. V lost 4 bases, J lost 6 bases, and 13 bases lay in between. The CDR3 covers 13 residues. CDR3 sequence reads: CASSSNFIGEQYF. CDR3 sequence (DNA): TGTGCCAGCAGCTCCAACTTTATCGGCGAGCAGTACTTC.

The rearrangement links TRBV15 to TRBJ1-2; tentative D call: TRBD1 (6 bases). The CDR3 has 15 residues. CDR1 and CDR2 from the germline V gene are LNHNV and YYDKDF (reference sequence). With 0 bases removed from V and 6 bases from J, the gap between germline ends came to 14 bases. CDR3 sequence (DNA): TGTGCCACCAGCAGAGATTGGACAGAAGGAGATGGCTACACCTTC. Translated: CATSRDWTEGDGYTF.

The rearrangement uses TRBV6-5 and TRBJ2-7; 7 bases align to TRBD2. CDR1 MNHEY and CDR2 SVGAGI come from the germline V gene. The V and J ends lost 0 bases and 3 bases, in that order; junction bases with no gene match: 8. The CDR3 length is 16 residues. CDR3 residues: CASSYSAGDAYYEQYF. The DNA of the CDR3 is TGTGCCAGCAGTTACTCGGCGGGGGATGCATACTACGAGCAGTACTTC.

The V gene is TRBV4-1, the J gene TRBJ1-2; 10 bases map to TRBD1. Germline assignment: CDR1 MGHRA and CDR2 YSYEKL. V shed 1 base and J 4 bases; nucleotides not matched to a gene: 6. This CDR3 has 16 residues. The DNA of the CDR3 is TGCGCCAGCAGCCAAGTTCCCGGGACAGGGGCCTATGGCTACACCTTC. It yields the protein CASSQVPGTGAYGYTF.

The rearrangement links TRBV5-4 to TRBJ2-3; TRBD1 agrees at 7 bases. This CDR3 comprises 16 residues. The V and J ends lost 4 bases and 0 bases, in that order; junction bases with no gene match: 8. Germline lookup yields CDR1 SGHNT and CDR2 YYREEE (reference sequence). In nucleotides, the CDR3 is TGTGCCAGCAGCCTACCGGGACAGCAGAGCACAGATACGCAGTATTTT. Its translation is CASSLPGQQSTDTQYF.

V is TRBV9 and J is TRBJ1-3; 7 bases fit TRBD1. CDR1 and CDR2 from the germline V gene are SGDLS and YYNGEE. The CDR3 contains 16 residues. With 4 bases clipped from V and 0 bases from J, the junction kept 7 bases outside the gene matches. In nucleotides, the CDR3 is TGTGCCAGCAGCCTGGGACAGCTAAGCTCTGGAAACACCATATATTTT. It yields the protein CASSLGQLSSGNTIYF.

This chain joins TRBV5-6 and TRBJ1-1; TRBD1 matches 11 bases. This CDR3 has 14 residues. The germline CDR1 and CDR2 sequences are SGHDT and YYEEEE. After removal of 3 bases from V and 6 bases from J, the junction contained 4 bases not matched to a gene. This CDR3 is CASSWGQGVSEAFF. The CDR3 bases are TGTGCCAGCAGCTGGGGACAGGGGGTCTCTGAAGCTTTCTTT.

The gene calls are TRBV6-5 and TRBJ2-5; TRBD2 aligns across 10 bases. The germline V gene has CDR1 MNHEY and CDR2 SVGAGI. The ends lost 4 bases at V and 6 bases at J; junction bases unmatched: 8. This CDR3 region has 15 residues. The CDR3 is CASSSRTSGVKTQYF. In DNA, the CDR3 is TGTGCCAGCAGTTCGCGTACTAGCGGGGTTAAGACCCAGTACTTC.

This chain uses TRBV6-1 with TRBJ2-7, with D tentatively TRBD1 (6 bases). Trimming removed 0 bases from V and 5 bases from J, with 17 bases in between. Germline-derived CDR1 and CDR2 are MNHNS and SASEGT. The CDR3 consists of 16 residues. The CDR3: CASSEAPARGTDEQYF. In DNA form, the CDR3 reads TGTGCCAGCAGTGAAGCACCGGCGAGGGGGACCGACGAGCAGTACTTC.

The chain employs TRBV5-6 and TRBJ1-2; D is ambiguous. The CDR3 extends over 13 amino acids. Germline V CDR1 and CDR2: SGHDT, YYEEEE. V lost 0 bases and J lost 4, with 7 bases in between. CDR3 residues: CASSLDGPYGYTF. CDR3 nucleotides: TGTGCCAGCAGCTTGGACGGTCCCTATGGCTACACCTTC.

The chain uses TRBV11-2 and TRBJ2-1; D is unclear. Trimming stripped 3 bases from V and 0 bases from J, with 6 bases between. CDR1 and CDR2 (germline): SGHAT, FQNNGV. The CDR3 has 14 residues. CDR3 residues: CASSFIGSYNEQFF. CDR3 sequence (DNA): TGTGCCAGCAGCTTTATAGGCTCCTACAATGAGCAGTTCTTC.

This chain joins TRBV9 and TRBJ2-6; 8 bases agree with TRBD1. The CDR3 sequence is 18 residues long. V lost 0 bases and J lost 0; bases outside the gene matches: 5. Germline assignment: CDR1 SGDLS and CDR2 YYNGEE. The chain's CDR3 is CASSVVPGTGSGANVLTF. CDR3 DNA: TGTGCCAGCAGCGTAGTCCCCGGGACAGGCTCTGGGGCCAACGTCCTGACTTTC.

V and J are TRBV13 and TRBJ2-3, with a weak D call TRBD2 (6 bases). The CDR3 covers 18 residues. V was pared by 1 base and J by 0 bases, with 17 bases between. CDR1 PRHDT and CDR2 FYEKMQ come from the germline V gene (reference sequence). CDR3 in DNA: TGTGCCAGCAGCTTAGAGGAGGGGACCCTTTCTAGCACAGATACGCAGTATTTT. Its protein product is CASSLEEGTLSSTDTQYF. Drawing the rest from reference TRBV13 and TRBJ2-3, the complete variable domain is AAGVIQSPRHLIKEKRETATLKCYPIPRHDTVYWYQQGPGQDPQFLISFYEKMQSDKGSIPDRFSAQQFSDYHSELNMSSLELGDSALYFCASSLEEGTLSSTDTQYFGPGTRLTVL.

The chain employs TRBV7-3 and TRBJ2-1; 7 bases map to TRBD1. The CDR3 contains 14 residues. The J segment lost 7 bases and the V segment lost 3 bases, leaving 6 bases of the junction unmatched. Germline lookup yields CDR1 SGHTA and CDR2 FQGTGA. The CDR3 sequence is CASSLAGGRNEQFF. For the CDR3, the DNA is TGTGCCAGCAGCTTGGCAGGGGGACGGAATGAGCAGTTCTTC. The whole variable domain, filled in from reference TRBV7-3 and TRBJ2-1, reads GAGVSQTPSNKVTEKGKYVELRCDPISGHTALYWYRQSLGQGPEFLIYFQGTGAADDSGLPNDRFFAVRPEGSVSTLKIQRTERGDSAVYLCASSLAGGRNEQFFGPGTRLTVL.

The V and J genes are TRBV6-5 and TRBJ1-2, with D possibly matching TRBD1 (6 bases). This CDR3 contains 13 residues. From germline, CDR1 is MNHEY and CDR2 SVGAGI. V was cut by 10 bases and J by 8 bases, with 20 bases left in between. In DNA, the CDR3 is TGTGCCACTACCCTCGGGAACAGGGAGGGCTACACCTTC. It translates to CATTLGNREGYTF.